These T cell receptor beta chains were read from a single sample in a study of T cell responses to AZD1222 COVID-19 vaccine. TCRdb's copy holds only in-frame clones and misses some; the assay was immunoSEQ multiplex PCR. The sample records around 120,000 clones, about 92% being singletons. Sequenced here: peripheral blood, sampled on day 0 of AZD1222 vaccination. The receptors shown here come from an adult in good health. Each CDR3 is given with its conserved first and last residue. Fields, in order: J gene, D gene, clone size, V gene, CDR3 protein. A D gene is named only where the DNA matches it firmly. Some rows have no size entry. The others give once, few or many, or a class for an expanded clone.

j_gene: TRBJ1-2; d_gene: TRBD1; abundance: once; v_gene: TRBV19; CDR3aa: CASSFRDRANYGYTF
j_gene: TRBJ2-2; d_gene: TRBD1; abundance: -; v_gene: TRBV19; CDR3aa: CASRRQGSTGELFF
j_gene: TRBJ2-7; d_gene: TRBD1; abundance: -; v_gene: TRBV30; CDR3aa: CAWSVGTGGISKQYF
j_gene: TRBJ1-3; d_gene: TRBD1; abundance: -; v_gene: TRBV4-3; CDR3aa: CAKKSTGKSSGNTIYF
j_gene: TRBJ1-2; d_gene: -; abundance: -; v_gene: TRBV21-1; CDR3aa: CASSIFGDRGRCYTF
j_gene: TRBJ2-1; d_gene: -; abundance: -; v_gene: TRBV29-1; CDR3aa: CRAHTGIEQFF
j_gene: TRBJ1-1; d_gene: -; abundance: few; v_gene: TRBV5-4; CDR3aa: CASSPSGGVLNTEAFF
j_gene: TRBJ1-5; d_gene: TRBD1; abundance: -; v_gene: TRBV7-9; CDR3aa: CASSPTGGRGQPQHF
j_gene: TRBJ2-1; d_gene: TRBD2; abundance: -; v_gene: TRBV28; CDR3aa: CASSRMISGRVYEQFF
j_gene: TRBJ2-7; d_gene: TRBD2; abundance: -; v_gene: TRBV19; CDR3aa: CASTLGLAGVSEQYF
j_gene: TRBJ1-6; d_gene: TRBD1; abundance: -; v_gene: TRBV30; CDR3aa: CAWLDRGPPTLHF
j_gene: TRBJ2-3; d_gene: TRBD2; abundance: -; v_gene: TRBV19; CDR3aa: CASSPSGGASDTQYF
j_gene: TRBJ2-5; d_gene: -; abundance: once; v_gene: TRBV6-2/TRBV6-3; CDR3aa: CASSSAFRQGETQYF
j_gene: TRBJ2-1; d_gene: TRBD1; abundance: -; v_gene: TRBV28; CDR3aa: CASSRTGVYNEQFF
j_gene: TRBJ1-1; d_gene: TRBD1; abundance: -; v_gene: TRBV10-3; CDR3aa: CAISEDRGNTEAFF
j_gene: TRBJ1-1; d_gene: -; abundance: -; v_gene: TRBV4-1; CDR3aa: CASSPSPVGEEAFF
j_gene: TRBJ2-5; d_gene: TRBD1; abundance: -; v_gene: TRBV2; CDR3aa: CASSRTGFRETQYF
j_gene: TRBJ2-7; d_gene: TRBD2; abundance: -; v_gene: TRBV6-2/TRBV6-3; CDR3aa: CASSTSGGAYEQYF
j_gene: TRBJ2-1; d_gene: TRBD2; abundance: -; v_gene: TRBV2; CDR3aa: CASTVTSGYNEQFF
j_gene: TRBJ2-3; d_gene: -; abundance: -; v_gene: TRBV5-1; CDR3aa: CASSLEAVSDTQYF
j_gene: TRBJ1-6; d_gene: -; abundance: -; v_gene: TRBV4-1; CDR3aa: CASGLSPLHF
j_gene: TRBJ2-6; d_gene: -; abundance: -; v_gene: TRBV18; CDR3aa: CASSLQRSGANVLTF
j_gene: TRBJ2-7; d_gene: -; abundance: once; v_gene: TRBV4-3; CDR3aa: CASSRTGSVQPYEQYF